A selection of T cell receptor beta chains follows, all from one sample in a study of T cell repertoires in cytomegalovirus infection. Their specific antigens are unknown. Using its own MiXCR run on the reads, TCRdb lists one record per CDR3 protein. This table has some 480,000 distinct CDR3 sequences, 30% to 40% appearing once. The starting material was cultured PBMCs, obtained from culture after CMV antigen stimulation. The source of these receptors is a human donor in good health (CMV status not recorded). Some clones in this sample may be carry-over from other donors' samples. Each CDR3 is given with its conserved first and last residue. The D gene is left open where the match is weak. Only part of the rows carry a size: once, few, many, or a class if the clone is expanded.

d_call clone_size j_call v_call cdr3_aa cdr3_nt
TRBD2 - TRBJ2-1 TRBV27 CASSFMREGHEQFF TGTGCCAGCAGTTTCATGCGGGAGGGCCATGAGCAGTTCTTC
TRBD1 - TRBJ2-7 TRBV28 CASTPPGTGDEQYF TGTGCCAGCACCCCCCCCGGGACAGGGGACGAGCAGTACTTC
TRBD1 - TRBJ2-2 TRBV5-6 CASSLETGAGELFF TGTGCCAGCAGCTTGGAAACAGGGGCCGGGGAGCTGTTTTTT
TRBD1 - TRBJ2-7 TRBV7-6 CASSSGTGKSSEQYF TGTGCCAGCAGCTCAGGGACAGGGAAATCTTCCGAGCAGTACTTC
- - TRBJ2-1 TRBV4-3 CASSQAGGRGLRNEQFF TGCGCCAGCAGCCAAGCGGGCGGCAGGGGTCTGCGGAATGAGCAGTTCTTC
TRBD1 - TRBJ2-1 TRBV7-3 CASSFGTGAHNEQFF TGTGCCAGCAGCTTCGGGACAGGGGCCCACAATGAGCAGTTCTTC
- - TRBJ1-1 TRBV19 CASSIGPWDTEAFF TGTGCCAGTAGTATAGGCCCTTGGGACACTGAAGCTTTCTTT
TRBD2 - TRBJ2-1 TRBV7-6 CASSLRPSGRGEQFF TGTGCCAGCAGCTTACGGCCTAGCGGGAGGGGTGAGCAGTTCTTC
- - TRBJ1-2 TRBV19 CASTTDRAYGYTF TGTGCCAGTACTACGGACAGAGCCTATGGCTACACCTTC
- few TRBJ2-3 TRBV12-3/TRBV12-4 CASRPTGSDTQYF TGTGCCAGCAGACCAACAGGGTCAGATACGCAGTATTTT
- - TRBJ2-3 TRBV7-2 CASSLREGAWSGDTQYF TGTGCCAGCAGCTTACGGGAAGGGGCTTGGAGTGGAGATACGCAGTATTTT
- - TRBJ2-7 TRBV30 CAWSGGIYEQYF TGTGCCTGGAGTGGGGGGATCTACGAGCAGTACTTC
- - TRBJ2-1 TRBV6-6 CASRSTSTGYNEQFF TGTGCCAGCAGAAGCACTAGCACGGGTTACAATGAGCAGTTCTTC
TRBD2 - TRBJ2-1 TRBV6-8 CASSGLAGLYNEQFF TGTGCCAGCAGCGGACTAGCGGGCCTCTACAATGAGCAGTTCTTC
- - TRBJ2-3 TRBV11-2 CASSFRGADTQYF TGTGCCAGCAGCTTTAGGGGAGCAGATACGCAGTATTTT
- many TRBJ2-1 TRBV6-2/TRBV6-3 CASSGVFYNEQFF TGTGCCAGCTCGGGGGTCTTCTACAATGAGCAGTTCTTC
- few TRBJ2-5 TRBV18 CASSPQRTGSETQYF TGTGCCAGCTCACCACAGCGGACTGGGTCGGAGACCCAGTACTTC
TRBD1 - TRBJ2-5 TRBV6-2/TRBV6-3 CASSSDRLAFQETQYF TGTGCCAGCAGTTCGGACAGGCTAGCTTTCCAAGAGACCCAGTACTTC
- - TRBJ1-5 TRBV28 CASSLPSTASGEPQHF TGTGCCAGCAGTTTACCTTCGACAGCCTCTGGGGAGCCCCAGCATTTT
TRBD2 few TRBJ2-2 TRBV15 CATSRGLGGDTGELFF TGTGCCACCAGCAGGGGTCTTGGGGGGGACACCGGGGAGCTGTTTTTT
- few TRBJ2-1 TRBV7-2 CASSLVPGASWVEQFF TGTGCCAGCAGCTTAGTTCCGGGGGCGAGTTGGGTTGAGCAGTTCTTC
TRBD2 - TRBJ2-1 TRBV7-2 CASSWGLAGGIEQFF TGTGCCAGCAGCTGGGGACTAGCGGGAGGGATTGAGCAGTTCTTC
- - TRBJ1-5 TRBV6-1 CASSPLGKGGQPQHF TGTGCCAGCAGCCCCCTCGGGAAGGGTGGGCAGCCCCAGCATTTT
- - TRBJ2-2 TRBV7-3 CASSSSLNTGELFF TGTGCCAGCAGCAGTAGTTTGAACACCGGGGAGCTGTTTTTT
TRBD2 few TRBJ2-3 TRBV2 CASSELTSGAEQKYF TGTGCCAGCAGTGAATTAACTAGCGGGGCTGAACAAAAGTATTTT
- - TRBJ1-1 TRBV6-2/TRBV6-3 CASSQPTSTEAFF TGTGCCAGCAGCCAACCTACGAGTACTGAAGCTTTCTTT
TRBD2 - TRBJ2-3 TRBV10-3 CAIMGREGPDTQYF TGTGCCATCATGGGGCGGGAGGGCCCAGATACGCAGTATTTT
TRBD1 few TRBJ1-1 TRBV12-3/TRBV12-4 CATASRQGVDTEAFF TGTGCCACCGCCAGTCGACAGGGGGTCGACACTGAAGCTTTCTTT
- few TRBJ2-1 TRBV6-8 CASSYAGSVPEQFF TGTGCCAGCAGTTACGCAGGCTCAGTCCCTGAGCAGTTCTTC
TRBD2 few TRBJ2-7 TRBV27 CASSLSPQTSGSYEQYF TGTGCCAGCAGTTTATCTCCACAGACTAGCGGGAGCTACGAGCAGTACTTC
TRBD1 many TRBJ2-3 TRBV7-2 CASSPGQGAADTQYF TGTGCCAGCAGCCCAGGACAGGGGGCGGCTGATACGCAGTATTTT
- few TRBJ2-4 TRBV18 CASSPPSLGAAKNIQYF TGTGCCAGCTCACCACCTAGTCTGGGGGCGGCCAAAAACATTCAGTACTTC
- many TRBJ2-1 TRBV7-2 CASSRGLRSNEQFF TGTGCCAGCAGCCGCGGACTGAGGAGCAATGAGCAGTTCTTC
- - TRBJ2-5 TRBV20-1 CSARAETQYF TGCAGTGCTAGAGCCGAGACCCAGTACTTC
TRBD1 - TRBJ2-2 TRBV5-4 CASSSNRGRGTGELFF TGTGCCAGCAGCTCTAACAGGGGGCGAGGCACCGGGGAGCTGTTTTTT
- - TRBJ1-1 TRBV7-2 CASSLSNRGAEALF TGTGCCAGCAGCTTATCTAACCGGGGGGCTGAAGCTCTCTTT
- many TRBJ2-1 TRBV11-2 CASSFIRGTGVGNEQFF TGTGCCAGCAGCTTTATCCGAGGAACGGGAGTCGGGAATGAGCAGTTCTTC
TRBD2 few TRBJ2-1 TRBV12-3/TRBV12-4 CASSPGLDAEQFF TGTGCCAGCAGTCCGGGACTAGACGCCGAGCAGTTCTTC
- once TRBJ2-5 TRBV25-1 CASSQGRDQETQYF TGTGCCAGCTCCCAAGGGCGGGACCAAGAGACCCAGTACTTC
- - TRBJ2-7 TRBV7-8 CASSPDRFSSYEQYF TGTGCCAGCAGCCCCGACAGATTCAGCTCCTACGAGCAGTACTTC
- few TRBJ1-1 TRBV28 CASSAHNYPEAFF TGTGCCAGCAGTGCTCATAACTACCCTGAAGCTTTCTTT
- - TRBJ1-5 TRBV4-2 CASSQVLSQPQHF TGTGCCAGCAGCCAAGTTCTTAGTCAGCCCCAGCATTTT